This is a list of T cell receptor beta chains from one sample in a study of cytomegalovirus exposure and HLA in healthy donors. Using immunoSEQ multiplex PCR, the repertoire was profiled, and TCRdb retains in-frame clones only, with some absent. The sample records 110,000 to 150,000 clones, about three quarters being singletons. Material for sequencing was PBMCs. Every receptor here comes from a woman in her thirties in good health and CMV-seronegative. CDR3s include the opening cysteine and the closing phenylalanine or tryptophan. The order of the fields is V gene, D gene, J gene, clone size, CDR3 protein, CDR3 DNA. D genes are given only for firm matches. Only some rows state a clone size, as once, few, many or a class for expanded clones.

V: TRBV2; D: TRBD1; J: TRBJ2-7; size: once; CDR3: CASSARRQGYEQYF; DNA: TGTGCCAGCAGTGCCAGACGACAGGGCTACGAGCAGTACTTC
V: TRBV28; D: TRBD2; J: TRBJ2-5; size: -; CDR3: CASSFPSGVETQYF; DNA: TGTGCCAGTAGTTTCCCTAGCGGGGTAGAGACCCAGTACTTC
V: TRBV27; D: TRBD2; J: TRBJ2-1; size: -; CDR3: CASSSVLAGVSYEQFF; DNA: TGTGCCAGCAGTTCCGTCTTAGCGGGGGTTTCGTATGAGCAGTTCTTC
V: TRBV6-6; D: -; J: TRBJ1-1; size: -; CDR3: CASSYFSRATEAFF; DNA: TGTGCCAGCAGTTACTTTTCCAGGGCCACTGAAGCTTTCTTT
V: TRBV27; D: TRBD1; J: TRBJ1-2; size: once; CDR3: CASSSPRQGRYGYTF; DNA: TGTGCCAGCAGTTCCCCCCGACAGGGTCGATATGGCTACACCTTC
V: TRBV19; D: TRBD1; J: TRBJ1-1; size: -; CDR3: CASSRGLDTEAFF; DNA: TGTGCCAGTTCCAGGGGGCTGGACACTGAAGCTTTCTTT
V: TRBV5-1; D: TRBD2; J: TRBJ2-3; size: -; CDR3: CASSLELAGNADTQYF; DNA: TGCGCCAGCAGCTTGGAGCTAGCGGGCAACGCAGATACGCAGTATTTT
V: TRBV7-2; D: -; J: TRBJ1-1; size: -; CDR3: CASSPAGAGNTEAFF; DNA: TGTGCCAGCAGCCCGGCGGGCGCGGGGAACACTGAAGCTTTCTTT
V: TRBV7-2; D: TRBD2; J: TRBJ2-3; size: -; CDR3: CASSLRAAGRAQYF; DNA: TGTGCCAGCAGCTTAAGGGCCGCCGGGAGGGCGCAGTATTTT
V: TRBV5-1; D: TRBD2; J: TRBJ2-2; size: once; CDR3: CASSSGILAGGFGELFF; DNA: TGCGCCAGCAGCTCGGGAATCCTAGCGGGGGGCTTCGGGGAGCTGTTTTTT
V: TRBV9; D: -; J: TRBJ1-5; size: few; CDR3: CASSVRYDTF; DNA: TGTGCCAGCAGCGTAAGGTACGACACATTT
V: TRBV18; D: TRBD1; J: TRBJ2-1; size: -; CDR3: CASSKGQVHYNEQFF; DNA: TGTGCCAGCTCAAAGGGACAGGTCCACTACAATGAGCAGTTCTTC
V: TRBV7-9; D: -; J: TRBJ1-6; size: -; CDR3: CASSLSQYNSPLHF; DNA: TGTGCCAGCAGCTTATCGCAGTATAATTCACCCCTCCACTTT
V: TRBV9; D: -; J: TRBJ1-4; size: -; CDR3: CASSAQVTNEKLFF; DNA: TGTGCCAGCAGCGCCCAGGTGACGAATGAAAAACTGTTTTTT
V: TRBV6-1; D: TRBD1; J: TRBJ2-3; size: -; CDR3: CASSLTGVPDTQYF; DNA: TGTGCCAGCAGTTTGACAGGGGTCCCAGATACGCAGTATTTT
V: TRBV28; D: TRBD1; J: TRBJ1-1; size: -; CDR3: CASGTGTGSTEAFF; DNA: TGTGCCAGCGGGACCGGGACAGGGAGCACTGAAGCTTTCTTT
V: TRBV10-3; D: TRBD1; J: TRBJ1-1; size: -; CDR3: CAITPGQGRSNTEAFF; DNA: TGTGCCATCACCCCTGGACAGGGGAGGTCGAACACTGAAGCTTTCTTT
V: TRBV27; D: TRBD1; J: TRBJ2-5; size: -; CDR3: CASSEGQGAPGTQYF; DNA: TGTGCCAGCAGTGAGGGGCAGGGGGCACCGGGGACCCAGTACTTC
V: TRBV7-3; D: -; J: TRBJ2-7; size: -; CDR3: CASSAGPSYEQYF; DNA: TGTGCCAGCAGCGCGGGTCCCTCCTACGAGCAGTACTTC
V: TRBV28; D: -; J: TRBJ2-7; size: -; CDR3: CASSLLLSPYEQYF; DNA: TGTGCCAGCAGTCTTCTGTTATCTCCCTACGAGCAGTACTTC
V: TRBV28; D: -; J: TRBJ2-3; size: -; CDR3: CASSAGTGLRTQYF; DNA: TGTGCCAGCAGTGCGGGGACGGGTCTGAGGACGCAGTATTTT
V: TRBV14; D: TRBD2; J: TRBJ2-1; size: -; CDR3: CASSQLGAGALSYNEQFF; DNA: TGTGCCAGCAGTCAACTGGGAGCGGGGGCCCTCTCCTACAATGAGCAGTTCTTC
V: TRBV5-8; D: -; J: TRBJ1-1; size: -; CDR3: CASSYVRPDTEAFF; DNA: TGTGCCAGCAGCTATGTCCGTCCGGACACTGAAGCTTTCTTT
V: TRBV30; D: -; J: TRBJ1-2; size: -; CDR3: CAREGGANYGYTF; DNA: TGTGCCAGAGAGGGTGGGGCTAACTATGGCTACACCTTC
V: TRBV9; D: TRBD1; J: TRBJ2-3; size: few; CDR3: CASSGQGFTDTQYF; DNA: TGTGCCAGCAGTGGACAGGGATTCACAGATACGCAGTATTTT
V: TRBV11-2; D: TRBD2; J: TRBJ2-1; size: -; CDR3: CASGTSGKQDSEQFF; DNA: TGTGCCTCGGGGACTAGCGGGAAACAAGATAGTGAGCAGTTCTTC
V: TRBV10-3; D: TRBD1; J: TRBJ1-1; size: -; CDR3: CAIQNTTGGTEAFF; DNA: TGTGCCATCCAAAACACCACAGGGGGCACTGAAGCTTTCTTT
V: TRBV5-4; D: TRBD2; J: TRBJ2-5; size: -; CDR3: CASSLTSGRGETQYF; DNA: TGTGCCAGCAGCTTAACTAGCGGGAGGGGAGAGACCCAGTACTTC
V: TRBV7-9; D: -; J: TRBJ2-2; size: -; CDR3: CSSSRRLVNTGELFF; DNA: TGTTCCAGCAGTCGTCGACTAGTGAACACCGGGGAGCTGTTTTTT
V: TRBV7-9; D: -; J: TRBJ2-3; size: few; CDR3: CASSLASGGTDTQYF; DNA: TGTGCCAGCAGCTTAGCGTCGGGGGGCACAGATACGCAGTATTTT
V: TRBV5-1; D: TRBD1; J: TRBJ1-2; size: -; CDR3: CASSLGTGPYGYTF; DNA: TGCGCCAGCAGCTTGGGGACAGGACCTTATGGCTACACCTTC
V: TRBV5-5; D: -; J: TRBJ1-6; size: -; CDR3: CASSLGSGLNSPLHF; DNA: TGTGCCAGCAGCTTGGGGTCAGGACTTAATTCACCCCTCCACTTT
V: TRBV2; D: TRBD2; J: TRBJ2-1; size: -; CDR3: CASDPRASGANHHEQFF; DNA: TGTGCCAGCGACCCAAGGGCTAGCGGGGCCAACCACCATGAGCAGTTCTTC
V: TRBV7-9; D: -; J: TRBJ2-3; size: -; CDR3: CASSLAEITDTQYF; DNA: TGTGCCAGCAGCTTGGCGGAGATCACAGATACGCAGTATTTT
V: TRBV9; D: -; J: TRBJ1-6; size: -; CDR3: CASKSESSYNSPLHF; DNA: TGTGCCAGCAAGTCGGAGAGCTCCTATAATTCACCCCTCCACTTT
V: TRBV30; D: TRBD1; J: TRBJ1-3; size: few; CDR3: CAWSPPGQSSGNTIYF; DNA: TGTGCCTGGAGCCCACCGGGACAGAGCTCTGGAAACACCATATATTTT
V: TRBV19; D: -; J: TRBJ1-2; size: -; CDR3: CASSPSRGADYGYTF; DNA: TGTGCCAGTAGTCCCAGTCGGGGGGCGGACTATGGCTACACCTTC
V: TRBV21-1; D: -; J: TRBJ2-7; size: -; CDR3: CASSRPGQSHSYEQYF; DNA: TGTGCCAGCAGCAGACCGGGACAGAGTCACTCCTACGAGCAGTACTTC
V: TRBV30; D: TRBD2; J: TRBJ2-3; size: -; CDR3: CAWRTSGTDTQYF; DNA: TGTGCCTGGAGGACTAGCGGGACAGATACGCAGTATTTT
V: TRBV19; D: -; J: TRBJ2-1; size: -; CDR3: CASSPADSQNEQFF; DNA: TGTGCCAGTAGCCCTGCGGACAGTCAAAATGAGCAGTTCTTC
V: TRBV2; D: TRBD1; J: TRBJ2-7; size: -; CDR3: CASRGQQTSYEQYF; DNA: TGTGCCAGCAGGGGACAGCAAACCAGCTACGAGCAGTACTTC
V: TRBV7-2; D: TRBD2; J: TRBJ2-5; size: -; CDR3: CASSLGGVAGQETQYF; DNA: TGTGCCAGCAGCTTAGGCGGGGTAGCGGGTCAAGAGACCCAGTACTTC
V: TRBV28; D: TRBD2; J: TRBJ2-1; size: few; CDR3: CASRAGTSEYNEQFF; DNA: TGTGCCAGCAGGGCCGGGACTAGCGAGTACAATGAGCAGTTCTTC
V: TRBV6-1; D: -; J: TRBJ1-4; size: -; CDR3: CAARRAREKLFF; DNA: TGTGCCGCCCGGAGGGCGCGGGAAAAACTGTTTTTT
V: TRBV11-2; D: -; J: TRBJ2-5; size: -; CDR3: CASSPQETQYF; DNA: TGTGCCAGCAGCCCACAAGAGACCCAGTACTTC
V: TRBV6-1; D: TRBD1; J: TRBJ2-2; size: once; CDR3: CASKLWTGGVGELFF; DNA: TGTGCCAGCAAGCTATGGACAGGGGGCGTCGGGGAGCTGTTTTTT
V: TRBV7-7; D: TRBD2; J: TRBJ2-1; size: -; CDR3: CASSLDSGAQRFF; DNA: TGTGCTAGCAGCTTAGATAGCGGGGCCCAGCGGTTCTTC
V: TRBV5-1; D: -; J: TRBJ2-2; size: -; CDR3: CASSLDAGRTNTGELFF; DNA: TGCGCCAGCAGCTTGGATGCGGGACGTACGAACACCGGGGAGCTGTTTTTT
V: TRBV19; D: -; J: TRBJ1-2; size: -; CDR3: CASSQDGGDYGYTF; DNA: TGTGCCAGTAGTCAGGATGGAGGAGACTATGGCTACACCTTC
V: TRBV5-1; D: TRBD2; J: TRBJ2-2; size: few; CDR3: CASSLVAGVNTGELFF; DNA: TGCGCCAGCAGCTTGGTAGCGGGAGTGAACACCGGGGAGCTGTTTTTT
V: TRBV30; D: -; J: TRBJ1-4; size: -; CDR3: CAWSVYGEKLFF; DNA: TGTGCCTGGAGTGTATACGGTGAAAAACTGTTTTTT
V: TRBV7-2; D: TRBD1; J: TRBJ1-2; size: -; CDR3: CASSPRPQGDGYTF; DNA: TGTGCCAGCAGCCCTCGCCCACAGGGGGATGGCTACACCTTC